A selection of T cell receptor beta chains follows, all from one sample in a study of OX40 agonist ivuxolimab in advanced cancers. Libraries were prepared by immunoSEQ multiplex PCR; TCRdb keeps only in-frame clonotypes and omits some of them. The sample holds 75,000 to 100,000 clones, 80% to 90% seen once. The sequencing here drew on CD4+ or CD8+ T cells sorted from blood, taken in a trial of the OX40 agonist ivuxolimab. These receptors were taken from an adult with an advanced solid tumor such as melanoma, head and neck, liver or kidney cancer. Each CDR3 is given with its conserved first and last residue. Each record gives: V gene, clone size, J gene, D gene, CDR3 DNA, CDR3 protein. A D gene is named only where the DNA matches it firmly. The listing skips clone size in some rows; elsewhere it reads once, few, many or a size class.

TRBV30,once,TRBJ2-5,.,TGTGCCTGGAGTACCGGACTGGCTGGGGAGACCCAGTACTTC,CAWSTGLAGETQYF
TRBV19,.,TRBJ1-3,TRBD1,TGTGCCAGTAGTATGGACAGGGGTGGCGGAAACACCATATATTTT,CASSMDRGGGNTIYF
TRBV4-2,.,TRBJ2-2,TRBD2,TGTGCCAGCAGCCAGTTACTAGCGGGGAGCACCGGGGAGCTGTTTTTT,CASSQLLAGSTGELFF
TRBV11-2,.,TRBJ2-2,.,TGTGCCAGCAGCTTGACTAACACCGGGGAGCTGTTTTTT,CASSLTNTGELFF
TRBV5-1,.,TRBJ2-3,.,TGCGCCAGCAGCTTGTGGGGACCAGATACGCAGTATTTT,CASSLWGPDTQYF
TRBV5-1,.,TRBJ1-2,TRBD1,TGCGCCAGCAGCTTACTAGGGGGCGCGAATGGCTACACCTTC,CASSLLGGANGYTF
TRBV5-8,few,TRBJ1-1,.,TGTGCCAGCAGTCATAGACGTAGGACTGAAGCTTTCTTT,CASSHRRRTEAFF
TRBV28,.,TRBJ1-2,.,TGTGCCAGCAGTTTATGGGTAAACTATGGCTACACCTTC,CASSLWVNYGYTF
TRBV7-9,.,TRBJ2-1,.,TGTGCCAGCAGCTTGAGACCTGAGCAGTTCTTC,CASSLRPEQFF
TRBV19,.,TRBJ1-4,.,TGTGCCAGCCGCCCCGTGCCCCCGAATGAAAAACTGTTTTTT,CASRPVPPNEKLFF
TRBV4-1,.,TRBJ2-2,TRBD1,TGCGCCAGCCGGCTGACAGGGGGTAACACCGGGGAGCTGTTTTTT,CASRLTGGNTGELFF
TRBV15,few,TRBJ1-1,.,TGTGCCACCAGCAGAGGGACGGGGCTCGAAGGTAAAGCTTTCTTT,CATSRGTGLEGKAFF
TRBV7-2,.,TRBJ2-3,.,TGTGCCAGCAGCGCGCAGGGCACAGATACGCAGTATTTT,CASSAQGTDTQYF
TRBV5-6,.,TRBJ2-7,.,TGTGCCAGCAGCTACACAGGACCCTACGAGCAGTACTTC,CASSYTGPYEQYF
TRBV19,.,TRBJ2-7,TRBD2,TGTGCCAGTAGGGATAGCGGGAGGGCCGGCGAGCAGTACTTC,CASRDSGRAGEQYF
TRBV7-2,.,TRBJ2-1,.,TGTGCCAGCAGCCGCGGGAATCCGCGCGATGAGCAGTTCTTC,CASSRGNPRDEQFF
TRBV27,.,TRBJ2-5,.,TGTGCCAGCAGTTTATTCGGGACGCAAGAGACCCAGTACTTC,CASSLFGTQETQYF
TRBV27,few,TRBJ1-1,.,TGTGCCAGCAGTTTATCCTCGGGAGGATGGACTGAAGCTTTCTTT,CASSLSSGGWTEAFF
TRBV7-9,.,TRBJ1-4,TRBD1,TGTGCCAGCAGCCGAGGGGGACAGGGGACTCTAGGACTGTTTTTT,CASSRGGQGTLGLFF
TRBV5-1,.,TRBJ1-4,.,TGCGCCAGCAGCTTCGGTAGGGGAGGGGATAAACTGTTTTTT,CASSFGRGGDKLFF
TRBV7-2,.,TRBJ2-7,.,TGTGCCAGCAGCTTAGCCCCACGGGGGTACGAGCAGTACTTC,CASSLAPRGYEQYF
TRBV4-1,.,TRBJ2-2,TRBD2,TGCGCCAGCAGCCGATCCTTAGCGGGGGGGCCTTTATCTGGGGAGCTGTTTTTT,CASSRSLAGGPLSGELFF
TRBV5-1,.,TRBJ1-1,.,TGCGCCAGCAGCTTACAGCCGGAGAACACTGAAGCTTTCTTT,CASSLQPENTEAFF
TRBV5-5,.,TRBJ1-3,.,TGTGCCAGCAGCTTAGATCCCCGGGGGGGGACCATATATTTT,CASSLDPRGGTIYF
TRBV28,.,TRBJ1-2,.,TGTGCCAGCAGGGGGGCGGGGCGGGATGGCTACACCTTC,CASRGAGRDGYTF
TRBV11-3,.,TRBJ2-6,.,TGTGCCAGCAGCTTAGGGCCGGGGTCTGGGGCCAACGTCCTGACTTTC,CASSLGPGSGANVLTF
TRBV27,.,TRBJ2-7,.,TGTGCCAGCAGCTGTCCAGAGGTTAGGCCTTCCTACGAGCAGTACTTC,CASSCPEVRPSYEQYF
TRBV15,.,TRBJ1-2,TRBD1,TGTGCCACCAGCAACGGACAGGGGGCGATCTATGGCTACACCTTC,CATSNGQGAIYGYTF
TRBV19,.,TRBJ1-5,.,TGTGCCAGTAGTAAGGACGGTAGGCATCAGCCCCAGCATTTT,CASSKDGRHQPQHF
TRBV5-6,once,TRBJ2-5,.,TGTGCCAGCAGCTACCCCGGGACTCCGTCCGGACAGACCCAGTACTTC,CASSYPGTPSGQTQYF
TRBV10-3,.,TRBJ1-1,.,TGTGCCATCAGTGAGTCCTCGACAGCGACTGAAGCTTTCTTT,CAISESSTATEAFF
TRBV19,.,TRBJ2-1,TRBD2,TGTGCCAGTAGTCCCCGGACTAGCGGGGACTACAATGAGCAGTTCTTC,CASSPRTSGDYNEQFF
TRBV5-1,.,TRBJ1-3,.,TGCGCCAGCAGCTTGGGAGGGGTTGAAAACACCATATATTTT,CASSLGGVENTIYF
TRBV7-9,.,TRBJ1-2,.,TGTGCCAGCAGCTTAAAGGGTTCCGACTATGGCTACACCTTC,CASSLKGSDYGYTF
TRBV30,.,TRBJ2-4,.,TGTGCCTGGGCGGAGTATCAAAACATTCAGTACTTC,CAWAEYQNIQYF
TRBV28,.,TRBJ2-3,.,TGTGCCAGCAGAGCTGATAGCACAGATACGCAGTATTTT,CASRADSTDTQYF
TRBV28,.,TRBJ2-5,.,TGTGCCAGCATCAGGACAGACCAAGAGACCCAGTACTTC,CASIRTDQETQYF
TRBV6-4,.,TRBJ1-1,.,TGTGCCAGCAGTGCACAGGGAAACACTGAAGCTTTCTTT,CASSAQGNTEAFF
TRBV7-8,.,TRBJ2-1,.,TGTGCCAGCAGCTCCCAGGGTTACAATGAGCAGTTCTTC,CASSSQGYNEQFF
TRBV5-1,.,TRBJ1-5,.,TGCGCCAGCAGCTTGGGGACAGTTAGCAATCAGCCCCAGCATTTT,CASSLGTVSNQPQHF
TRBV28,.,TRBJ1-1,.,TGTGCCAGCAGTCAACTCAAGGGTGAAGCTTTCTTT,CASSQLKGEAFF
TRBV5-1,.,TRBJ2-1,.,TGCGCCAGCAGCCTCTCTGGGCGTTACAATGAGCAGTTCTTC,CASSLSGRYNEQFF
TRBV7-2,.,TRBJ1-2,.,TGTGCCAGCAGCTCCGATCGGGCCAGAGCTATTAGGTATGGCTACACCTTC,CASSSDRARAIRYGYTF
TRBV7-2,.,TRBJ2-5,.,TGTGCCAGCAGCACAAGCACTAGCAAGGGGGAGACCCAGTACTTC,CASSTSTSKGETQYF
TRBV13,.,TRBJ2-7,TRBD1,TGTGCCAGCAGCGGGACAGGGTCCGAGCAGTACTTC,CASSGTGSEQYF
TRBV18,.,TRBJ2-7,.,TGTGCCAGCTCGGTGACCAGCTCCTACGAGCAGTACTTC,CASSVTSSYEQYF
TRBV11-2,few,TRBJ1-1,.,TGTGCCAGCAGCATCGCGGCGGCACAGACTTTAGAAGCTTTCTTT,CASSIAAAQTLEAFF
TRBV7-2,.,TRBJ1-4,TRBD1,TGTGCCAGCAGCACAGACAGGGCTGGAAAACTGTTTTTT,CASSTDRAGKLFF
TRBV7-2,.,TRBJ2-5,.,TGTGCCAGCAAGACAGGCTCCTCAGAGACCCAGTACTTC,CASKTGSSETQYF